This T cell receptor (beta chain) derives from a study of OX40 agonist ivuxolimab in advanced cancers. Whole-study results and caveats: Low normalized T-cell clonal expansion was also seen in some nonresponders.

Sequencing used immunoSEQ multiplex PCR; TCRdb keeps in-frame clones, though not all of them. The sample gives under 95,000 clones, around 83% of which show up once; about a sixth is in the top ten. Germline V CDR1 and CDR2: LNHDA, SQIVND (reference sequence). The CDR3 length is 15 residues. V shed 5 bases and J 7 bases; nucleotides not matched to a gene: 5. Turning to this clone: Its antigen is undetermined.

This receptor was obtained from an adult with an advanced solid tumor such as melanoma, head and neck, liver or kidney cancer. The V and J genes are TRBV19 and TRBJ2-1, with 13 nucleotides matching TRBD2. This specimen was CD4+ or CD8+ T cells sorted from blood, taken in a trial of the OX40 agonist ivuxolimab. CDR3 region: CASSLGTSGTNEQFF. In nucleotides, the CDR3 is TGTGCCAGTAGTCTCGGGACTAGCGGGACGAATGAGCAGTTCTTC.